This TCR beta chain was observed in a study of T cells in Graves' hyperthyroidism and ophthalmopathy. This clonotype was found many times. RNA transcripts served as the template for amplifying TCR beta CDR3 regions. HTBI primers were the set used in a first-round RT-PCR of the TCR CDR3. TCRdb ran MiXCR on the multiplex PCR reads and lists one entry per CDR3 protein. The sample shows 75,000 to 100,000 distinct CDR3 sequences, roughly half of them seen only once. Diagnosis of hyperthyroidism was new in patients aged 18 to 65, and its duration was under 2 months. Diagnoses were made from clinical symptoms, serum measures (thyroxine and TRAb), thyroid ultrasound and orbital computed tomography. The PBMCs were taken from around 9.1 ml of fresh peripheral blood. This CDR3 is 14 amino acids long. V lost 4 bases, J lost 2 bases, and 9 bases lay in between. CDR1 and CDR2 from the germline V gene are KGHDR and SFDVKD.

The receptor comes from a woman in her thirties or forties with Graves' hyperthyroidism. V gene TRBV24-1 combines with J gene TRBJ2-3; D is undetermined. The specimen sequenced was blood. The CDR3 sequence: CATSEWTATDTQYF. DNA of the CDR3: TGTGCCACCAGTGAGTGGACGGCCACAGATACGCAGTATTTT.